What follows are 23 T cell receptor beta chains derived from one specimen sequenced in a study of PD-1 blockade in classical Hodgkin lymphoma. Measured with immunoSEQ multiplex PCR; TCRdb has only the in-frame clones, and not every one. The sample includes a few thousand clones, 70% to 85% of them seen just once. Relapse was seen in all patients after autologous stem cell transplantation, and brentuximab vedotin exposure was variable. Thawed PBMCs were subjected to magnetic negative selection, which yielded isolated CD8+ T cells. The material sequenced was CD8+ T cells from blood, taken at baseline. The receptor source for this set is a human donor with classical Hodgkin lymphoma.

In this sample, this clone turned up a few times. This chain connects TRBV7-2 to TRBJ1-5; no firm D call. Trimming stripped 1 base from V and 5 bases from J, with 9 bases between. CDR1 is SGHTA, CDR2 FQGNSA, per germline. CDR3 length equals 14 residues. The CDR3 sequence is CASSLVPDDQPQHF. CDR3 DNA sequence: TGTGCCAGCAGCTTAGTGCCCGATGATCAGCCCCAGCATTTT.

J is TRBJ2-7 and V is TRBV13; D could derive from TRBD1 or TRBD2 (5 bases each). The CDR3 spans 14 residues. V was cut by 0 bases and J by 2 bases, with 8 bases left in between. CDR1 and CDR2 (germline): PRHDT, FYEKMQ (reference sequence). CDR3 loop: CASSLGRGPYEQYF. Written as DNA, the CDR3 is TGTGCCAGCAGCTTAGGGAGGGGTCCCTACGAGCAGTACTTC.

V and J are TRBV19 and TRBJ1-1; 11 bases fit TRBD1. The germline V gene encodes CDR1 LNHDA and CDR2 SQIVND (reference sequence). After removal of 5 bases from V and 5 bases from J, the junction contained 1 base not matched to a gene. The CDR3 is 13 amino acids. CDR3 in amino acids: CASSGTGGTEAFF. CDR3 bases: TGTGCCAGTAGTGGGACAGGGGGAACTGAAGCTTTCTTT.

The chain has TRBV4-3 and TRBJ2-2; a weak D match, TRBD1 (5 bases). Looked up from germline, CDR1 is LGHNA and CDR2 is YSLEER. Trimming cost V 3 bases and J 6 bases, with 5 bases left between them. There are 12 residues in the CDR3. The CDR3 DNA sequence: TGCGCCAGCAGCCAGGGGCCCGGGGAGCTGTTTTTT. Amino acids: CASSQGPGELFF.

The DNA for the CDR3 is TGTGCCAGCAGTTTATTGCTAGACGGCCAAGAGACCCAGTACTTC. This codes for CASSLLLDGQETQYF. V usage is TRBV27 and J usage is TRBJ2-5; D not resolved. The germline V gene encodes CDR1 MNHEY and CDR2 SMNVEV (reference sequence). The CDR3 runs to 15 residues. Deletions cut 1 base from V and 1 base from J, with 10 bases between.

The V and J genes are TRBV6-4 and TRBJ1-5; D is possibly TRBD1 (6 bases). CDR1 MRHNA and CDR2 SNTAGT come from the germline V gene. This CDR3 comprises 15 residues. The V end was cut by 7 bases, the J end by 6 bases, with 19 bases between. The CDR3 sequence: CASTLDRWRGQPQHF. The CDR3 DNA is TGTGCCAGCACCTTAGACAGGTGGCGTGGTCAGCCCCAGCATTTT.

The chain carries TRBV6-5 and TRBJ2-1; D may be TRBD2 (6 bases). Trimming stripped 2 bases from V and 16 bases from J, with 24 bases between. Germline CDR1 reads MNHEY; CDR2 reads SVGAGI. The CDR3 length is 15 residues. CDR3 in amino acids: CASSYGWNSGEAFFF. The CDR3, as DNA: TGTGCCAGCAGTTACGGTTGGAATTCGGGAGAGGCTTTCTTCTTC.

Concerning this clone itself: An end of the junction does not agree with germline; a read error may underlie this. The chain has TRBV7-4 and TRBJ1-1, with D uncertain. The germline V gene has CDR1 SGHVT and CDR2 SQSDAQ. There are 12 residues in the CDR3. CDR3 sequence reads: CASSPSNSEAFF. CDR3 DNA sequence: TGTGCCAGCAGCCCGTCGAACTCTGAAGCTTTCTTT.

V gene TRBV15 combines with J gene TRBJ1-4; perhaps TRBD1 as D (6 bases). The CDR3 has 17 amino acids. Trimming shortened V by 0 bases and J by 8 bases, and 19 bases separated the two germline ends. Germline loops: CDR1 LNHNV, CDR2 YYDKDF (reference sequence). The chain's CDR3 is CATSRERLQGLREKLFF. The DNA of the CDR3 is TGTGCCACCAGCAGAGAGAGACTACAGGGCTTGAGGGAAAAACTGTTTTTT.

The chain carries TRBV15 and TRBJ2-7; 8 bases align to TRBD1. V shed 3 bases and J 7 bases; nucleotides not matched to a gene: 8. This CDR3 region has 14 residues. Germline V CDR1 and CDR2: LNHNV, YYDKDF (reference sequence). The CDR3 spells CATSRTGAFYEQYF. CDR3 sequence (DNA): TGTGCCACCAGCAGGACAGGGGCCTTTTATGAGCAGTACTTC. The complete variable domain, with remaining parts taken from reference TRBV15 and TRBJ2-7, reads DAMVIQNPRYQVTQFGKPVTLSCSQTLNHNVMYWYQQKSSQAPKLLFHYYDKDFNNEADTPDNFQSRRPNTSFCFLDIRSPGLGDTAMYLCATSRTGAFYEQYFGPGTRLTVT.

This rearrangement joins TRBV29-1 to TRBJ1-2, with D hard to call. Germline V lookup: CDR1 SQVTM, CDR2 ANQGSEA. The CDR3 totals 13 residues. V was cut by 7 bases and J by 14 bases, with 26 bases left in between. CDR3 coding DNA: TGCAGCGCTCCTTCCACGGGAGAAGGAGGGAATACCTTC. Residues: CSAPSTGEGGNTF.

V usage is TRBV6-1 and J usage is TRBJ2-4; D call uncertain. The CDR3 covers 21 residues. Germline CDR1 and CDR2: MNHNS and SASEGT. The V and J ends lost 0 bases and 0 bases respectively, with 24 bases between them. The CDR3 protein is CASSEAPARASPLLAKNIQYF. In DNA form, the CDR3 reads TGTGCCAGCAGTGAAGCCCCAGCCCGGGCCTCACCCTTACTAGCCAAAAACATTCAGTACTTC.

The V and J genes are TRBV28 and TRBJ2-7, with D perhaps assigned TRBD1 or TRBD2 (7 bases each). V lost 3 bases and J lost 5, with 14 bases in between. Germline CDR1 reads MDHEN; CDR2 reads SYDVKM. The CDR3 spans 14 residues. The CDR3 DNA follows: TGTGCCAGCAGTTTGGGGAGGGGGCTCAACGAGCAGTACTTC. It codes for CASSLGRGLNEQYF.

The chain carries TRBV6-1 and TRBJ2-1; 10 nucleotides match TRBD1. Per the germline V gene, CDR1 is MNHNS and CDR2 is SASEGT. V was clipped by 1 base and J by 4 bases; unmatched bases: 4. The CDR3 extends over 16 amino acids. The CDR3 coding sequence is TGTGCCAGCAGTGAAGGGACAGGGGGAGGGTACAATGAGCAGTTCTTC. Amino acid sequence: CASSEGTGGGYNEQFF.

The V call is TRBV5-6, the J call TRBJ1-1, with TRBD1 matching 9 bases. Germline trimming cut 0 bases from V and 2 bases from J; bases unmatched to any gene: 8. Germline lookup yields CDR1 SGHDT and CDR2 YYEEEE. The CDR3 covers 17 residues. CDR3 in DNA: TGTGCCAGCAGCTTGGCATCCTTGGACAGGGGAAACACTGAAGCTTTCTTT. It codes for CASSLASLDRGNTEAFF.

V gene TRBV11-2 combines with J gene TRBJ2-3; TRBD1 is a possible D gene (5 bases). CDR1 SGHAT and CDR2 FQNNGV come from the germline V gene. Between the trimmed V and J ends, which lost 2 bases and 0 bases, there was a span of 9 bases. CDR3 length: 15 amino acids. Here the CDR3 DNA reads TGTGCCAGCAGCTTACAGGGCCGGAGCACAGATACGCAGTATTTT. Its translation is CASSLQGRSTDTQYF.

Here the CDR3 reads CASSLDGVKETQYF. The CDR3 DNA sequence: TGTGCCAGCAGCTTAGACGGGGTAAAAGAGACCCAGTACTTC. The chain couples TRBV7-3 to TRBJ2-5; TRBD2 might be the D (5 bases). The germline CDR1 and CDR2 sequences are SGHTA and FQGTGA. This CDR3 has 14 residues. Trimming pared 2 bases from V and 3 bases from J, leaving 10 bases between.

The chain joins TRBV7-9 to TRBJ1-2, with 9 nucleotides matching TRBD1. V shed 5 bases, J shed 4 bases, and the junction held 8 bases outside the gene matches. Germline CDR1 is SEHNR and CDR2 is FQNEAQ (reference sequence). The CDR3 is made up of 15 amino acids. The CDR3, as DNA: TGTGCCAGCAGCCATCCGGGACAGGGCATCTATGGCTACACCTTC. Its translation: CASSHPGQGIYGYTF.

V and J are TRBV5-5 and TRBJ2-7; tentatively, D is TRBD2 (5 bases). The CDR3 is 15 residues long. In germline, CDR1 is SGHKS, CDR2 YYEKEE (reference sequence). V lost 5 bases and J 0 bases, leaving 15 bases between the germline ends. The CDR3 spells CASRWSRAPSYEQYF. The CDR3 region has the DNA TGTGCCAGCAGATGGTCGCGGGCTCCCTCCTACGAGCAGTACTTC.

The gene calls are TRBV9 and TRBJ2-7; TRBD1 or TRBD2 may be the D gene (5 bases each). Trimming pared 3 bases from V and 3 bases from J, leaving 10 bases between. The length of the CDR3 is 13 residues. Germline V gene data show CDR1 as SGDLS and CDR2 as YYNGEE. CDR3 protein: CASSAGPRYEQYF. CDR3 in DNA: TGTGCCAGCAGCGCGGGACCGCGCTACGAGCAGTACTTC. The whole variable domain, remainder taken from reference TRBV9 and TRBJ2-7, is DSGVTQTPKHLITATGQRVTLRCSPRSGDLSVYWYQQSLDQGLQFLIQYYNGEERAKGNILERFSAQQFPDLHSELNLSSLELGDSALYFCASSAGPRYEQYFGPGTRLTVT.

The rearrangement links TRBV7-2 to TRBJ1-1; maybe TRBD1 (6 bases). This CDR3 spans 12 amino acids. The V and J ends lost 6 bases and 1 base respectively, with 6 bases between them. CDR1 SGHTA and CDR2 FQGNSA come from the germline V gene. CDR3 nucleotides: TGTGCCAGCAGAGGGGGGAACACTGAAGCTTTCTTT. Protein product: CASRGGNTEAFF. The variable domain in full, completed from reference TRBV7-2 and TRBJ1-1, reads GAGVSQSPSNKVTEKGKDVELRCDPISGHTALYWYRQSLGQGLEFLIYFQGNSAPDKSGLPSDRFSAERTGGSVSTLTIQRTQQEDSAVYLCASRGGNTEAFFGQGTRLTVV.

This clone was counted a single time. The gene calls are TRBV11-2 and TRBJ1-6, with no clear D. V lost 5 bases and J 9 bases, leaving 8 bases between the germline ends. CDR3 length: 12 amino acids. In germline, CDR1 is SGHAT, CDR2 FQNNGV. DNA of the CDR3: TGTGCCAGCAGCCTATGGGGTTCACCCCTCCACTTT. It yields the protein CASSLWGSPLHF.

The CDR3 DNA is TGTGCCAGCAGTTTCCGGAGGTACAATGAGCAGTTCTTC. Residues: CASSFRRYNEQFF. The chain recombines TRBV28 with TRBJ2-1, with TRBD2 as a possible D gene (5 bases). Germline values: CDR1 MDHEN, CDR2 SYDVKM. Trimming removed 3 bases at V and 4 bases at J, with 7 bases between. The CDR3 is made up of 13 amino acids.